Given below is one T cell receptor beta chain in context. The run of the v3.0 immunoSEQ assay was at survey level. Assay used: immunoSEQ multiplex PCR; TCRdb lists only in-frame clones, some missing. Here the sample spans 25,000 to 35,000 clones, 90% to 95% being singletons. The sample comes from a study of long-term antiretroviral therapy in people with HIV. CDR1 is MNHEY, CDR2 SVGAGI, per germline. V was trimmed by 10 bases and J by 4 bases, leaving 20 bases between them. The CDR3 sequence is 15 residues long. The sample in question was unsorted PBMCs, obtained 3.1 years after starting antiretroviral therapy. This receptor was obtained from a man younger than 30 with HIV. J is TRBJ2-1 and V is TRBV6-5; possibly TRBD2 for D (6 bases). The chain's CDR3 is CATSHTPSVYNEQFF. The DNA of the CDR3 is TGTGCCACCTCTCATACCCCTAGCGTTTACAATGAGCAGTTCTTC.